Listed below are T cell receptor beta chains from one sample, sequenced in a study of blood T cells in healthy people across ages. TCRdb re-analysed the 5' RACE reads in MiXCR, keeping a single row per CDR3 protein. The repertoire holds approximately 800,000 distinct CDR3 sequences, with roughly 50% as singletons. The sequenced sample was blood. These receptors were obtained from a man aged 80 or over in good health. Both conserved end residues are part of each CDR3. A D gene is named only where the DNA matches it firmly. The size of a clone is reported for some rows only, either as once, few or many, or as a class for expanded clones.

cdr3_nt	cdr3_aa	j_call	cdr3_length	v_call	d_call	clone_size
TGTGCCAGCAGATCTACAGGGGCACTATACGAGCAGTACTTC	CASRSTGALYEQYF	TRBJ2-7	14	TRBV2	TRBD1	-
TGTGCCAGCAGTCCCGAGCCTAGAACACAAGCTTTCTTT	CASSPEPRTQAFF	TRBJ1-1	13	TRBV27	-	-
TGTGCCAGCAGCTTATCCCTTCTGACAGGGTACAATGAGCAGTTCTTC	CASSLSLLTGYNEQFF	TRBJ2-1	16	TRBV7-9	TRBD1	few
TGTGCCAGCAGCTTAGTGCGGGGGACGGAGACCCAGTACTTC	CASSLVRGTETQYF	TRBJ2-5	14	TRBV7-8	TRBD2	-
TGTGCCAGCCGAGGTAGCGGGAACGAGCAGTACTTC	CASRGSGNEQYF	TRBJ2-7	12	TRBV10-3	TRBD2	-
TGTGCCAGCAGTGAAATGACTAGCGGGAGCGGGGCAGATACGCAGTATTTT	CASSEMTSGSGADTQYF	TRBJ2-3	17	TRBV6-1	TRBD2	-
TGCAGCGTTTACGACCCTCGACAAACGGGGGGCTACACCTTT	CSVYDPRQTGGYTF	TRBJ1-2	14	TRBV29-1	-	-
TGTGCCAGCAGTTTCTCGGCGGGAGAGAACTACAATGAGCAGTTCTTC	CASSFSAGENYNEQFF	TRBJ2-1	16	TRBV27	TRBD2	-
TGCAGTGCTAGAGATAGGGAGGGAGGGAGGCACAGATACGCGTATTTT	CSARDREGGRHRYAYF	TRBJ2-3	16	TRBV20-1	TRBD2	-
TGCAGTGCTATAGCGGGAGTCCCCTACGAGCAGTACTTC	CSAIAGVPYEQYF	TRBJ2-7	13	TRBV20-1	TRBD2	few
TGTGCCAGCAGTCTGCGGACTAGCGGTTTCTACGAGCAGTACTTC	CASSLRTSGFYEQYF	TRBJ2-7	15	TRBV27	TRBD2	-
TGTGCCAGCAGCCCATTCCAGGGGAGCCTTGGTGGCTACACCTTC	CASSPFQGSLGGYTF	TRBJ1-2	15	TRBV7-9	-	few
TGTGCCAGCAGCTTAGAAGCTAGCGGGAGAAGCGGTGAGCAGTTCTTC	CASSLEASGRSGEQFF	TRBJ2-1	16	TRBV7-9	TRBD2	-
TGCGCCAGCAGCTTTGGAGACTACCAGCATGAGCAGTTCTTC	CASSFGDYQHEQFF	TRBJ2-1	14	TRBV5-1	-	-
TGCGCCAGCAGCTGGGGGGTGGCTGTGGGGTACGAGCAGTACTTC	CASSWGVAVGYEQYF	TRBJ2-7	15	TRBV5-1	-	-
TGCGCCAGCAGCTTGGCCGTAGCGGGAGGAGATGAGCAGTTCTTC	CASSLAVAGGDEQFF	TRBJ2-1	15	TRBV5-1	TRBD2	-
TGTGCCAGCAGCCGGCCCCTCGAGACCCAGTACTTC	CASSRPLETQYF	TRBJ2-5	12	TRBV7-6	-	-
TGCGCCAGCAGCTTGCCCCAGTTTCCGGATACGCAGTATTTT	CASSLPQFPDTQYF	TRBJ2-3	14	TRBV5-1	-	-
TGTGCCAGCGGAAGCGGGGATATCCCCTACGAGCAGTACTTC	CASGSGDIPYEQYF	TRBJ2-7	14	TRBV3-1	TRBD2	-
TGTGCCAGCAGCTTAATCGCTAGTGCCACCTACGAGCAGTACTTC	CASSLIASATYEQYF	TRBJ2-7	15	TRBV11-2	-	once